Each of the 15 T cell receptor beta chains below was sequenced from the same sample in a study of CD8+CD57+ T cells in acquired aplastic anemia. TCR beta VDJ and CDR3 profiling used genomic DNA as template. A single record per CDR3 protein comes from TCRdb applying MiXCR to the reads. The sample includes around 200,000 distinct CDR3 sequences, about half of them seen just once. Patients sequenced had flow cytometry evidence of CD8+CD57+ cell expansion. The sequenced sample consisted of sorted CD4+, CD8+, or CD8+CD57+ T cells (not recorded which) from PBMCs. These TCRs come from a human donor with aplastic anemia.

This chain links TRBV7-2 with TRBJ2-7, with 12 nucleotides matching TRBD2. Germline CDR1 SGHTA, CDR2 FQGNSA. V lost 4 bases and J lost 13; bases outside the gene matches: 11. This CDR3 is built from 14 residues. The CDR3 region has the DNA TGTGCCAGCAGCTCGACCAGACTAGCGGGAGTTCATTACTTC. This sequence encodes CASSSTRLAGVHYF.

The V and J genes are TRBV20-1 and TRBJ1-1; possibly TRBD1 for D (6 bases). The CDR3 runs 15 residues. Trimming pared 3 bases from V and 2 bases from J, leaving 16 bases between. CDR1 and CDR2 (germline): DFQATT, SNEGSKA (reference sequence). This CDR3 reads CSASYRDVVNTEAFF. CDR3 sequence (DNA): TGCAGTGCTAGTTACAGGGACGTAGTCAACACTGAAGCTTTCTTT.

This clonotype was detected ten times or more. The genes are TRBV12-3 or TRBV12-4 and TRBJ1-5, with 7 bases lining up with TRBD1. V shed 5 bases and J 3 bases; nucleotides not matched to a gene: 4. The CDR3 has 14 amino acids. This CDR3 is CASSLTGSNQPQHF. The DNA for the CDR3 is TGTGCCAGCAGTCTGACAGGGTCCAATCAGCCCCAGCATTTT.

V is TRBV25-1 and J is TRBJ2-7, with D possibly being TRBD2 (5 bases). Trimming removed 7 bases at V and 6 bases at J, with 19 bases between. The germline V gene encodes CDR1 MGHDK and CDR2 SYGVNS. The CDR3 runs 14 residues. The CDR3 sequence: CASTRGGDRSEQYF. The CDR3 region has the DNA TGTGCCAGCACCCGGGGTGGGGATCGAAGCGAGCAGTACTTC.

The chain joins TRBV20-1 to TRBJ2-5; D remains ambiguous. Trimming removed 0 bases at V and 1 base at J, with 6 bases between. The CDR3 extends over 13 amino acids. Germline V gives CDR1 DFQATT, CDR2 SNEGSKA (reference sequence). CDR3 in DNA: TGCAGTGCTAGAGATGCGATCCAAGAGACCCAGTACTTC. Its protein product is CSARDAIQETQYF.

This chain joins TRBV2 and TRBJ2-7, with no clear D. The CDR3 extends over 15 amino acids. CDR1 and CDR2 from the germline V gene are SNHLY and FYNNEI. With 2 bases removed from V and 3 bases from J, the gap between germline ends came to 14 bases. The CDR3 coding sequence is TGTGCCAGCAGTGAACACAGTCTTTCCCTCTACGAGCAGTACTTC. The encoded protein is CASSEHSLSLYEQYF.

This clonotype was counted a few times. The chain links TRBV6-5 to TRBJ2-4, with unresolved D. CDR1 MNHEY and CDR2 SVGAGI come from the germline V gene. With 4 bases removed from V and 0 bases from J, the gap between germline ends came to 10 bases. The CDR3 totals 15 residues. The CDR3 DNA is TGTGCCAGCAGTTCGTCCCTTGTAGCCAAAAACATTCAGTACTTC. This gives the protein CASSSSLVAKNIQYF.

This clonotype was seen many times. DNA for the CDR3: TGTGCCAGCAGCCAAAGCCCAGGGACAGGGGTTGGAAAACTGTTTTTT. It codes for CASSQSPGTGVGKLFF. V and J are TRBV4-2 and TRBJ1-4, with 10 bases lining up with TRBD1. J lost 10 bases, V lost 2 bases, and 10 bases had no gene match. The CDR3 consists of 16 residues. Germline V lookup: CDR1 LGHNA, CDR2 YNFKEQ.

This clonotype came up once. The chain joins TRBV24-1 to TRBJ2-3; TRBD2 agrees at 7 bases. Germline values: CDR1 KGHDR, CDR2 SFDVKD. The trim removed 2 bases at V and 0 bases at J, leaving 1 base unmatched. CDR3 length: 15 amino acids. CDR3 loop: CATSDSRGSTDTQYF. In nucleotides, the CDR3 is TGTGCCACCAGTGATTCGCGGGGGAGCACAGATACGCAGTATTTT.

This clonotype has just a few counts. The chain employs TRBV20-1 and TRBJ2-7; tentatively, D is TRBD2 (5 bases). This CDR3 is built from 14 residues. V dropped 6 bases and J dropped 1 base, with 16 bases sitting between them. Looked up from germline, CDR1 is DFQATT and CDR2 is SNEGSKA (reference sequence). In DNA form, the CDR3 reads TGCAGTGCCCTCGACTGGAGGAGATCCTACGAGCAGTACTTC. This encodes CSALDWRRSYEQYF.

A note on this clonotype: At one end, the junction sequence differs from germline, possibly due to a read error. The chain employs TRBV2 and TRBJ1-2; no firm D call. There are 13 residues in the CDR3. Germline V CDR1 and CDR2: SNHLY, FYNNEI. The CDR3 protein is CAGSENTLGGYTF. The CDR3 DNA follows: TGTGCCGGCAGTGAGAACACTCTGGGTGGCTACACCTTC.

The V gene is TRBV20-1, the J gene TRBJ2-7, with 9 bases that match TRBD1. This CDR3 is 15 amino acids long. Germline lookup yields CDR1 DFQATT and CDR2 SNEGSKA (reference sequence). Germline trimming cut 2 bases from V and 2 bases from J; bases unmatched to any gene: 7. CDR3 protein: CSARKGQGRPYEQYF. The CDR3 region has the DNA TGCAGTGCTAGAAAGGGACAGGGAAGACCCTACGAGCAGTACTTC.

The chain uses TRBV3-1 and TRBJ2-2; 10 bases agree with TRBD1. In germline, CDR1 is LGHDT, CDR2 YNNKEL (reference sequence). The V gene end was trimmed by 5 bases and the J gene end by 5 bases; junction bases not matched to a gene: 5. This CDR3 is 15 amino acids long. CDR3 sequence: CASSDDRGRTGELFF. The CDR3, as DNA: TGTGCCAGCAGCGACGACAGGGGGCGGACCGGGGAGCTGTTTTTT.

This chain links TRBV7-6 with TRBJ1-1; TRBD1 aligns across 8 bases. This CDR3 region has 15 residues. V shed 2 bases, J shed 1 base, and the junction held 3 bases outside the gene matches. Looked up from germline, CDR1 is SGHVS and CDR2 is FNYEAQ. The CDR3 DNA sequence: TGTGCCAGCAGCTTACAGGGGGCTGGGAACACTGAAGCTTTCTTT. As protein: CASSLQGAGNTEAFF.

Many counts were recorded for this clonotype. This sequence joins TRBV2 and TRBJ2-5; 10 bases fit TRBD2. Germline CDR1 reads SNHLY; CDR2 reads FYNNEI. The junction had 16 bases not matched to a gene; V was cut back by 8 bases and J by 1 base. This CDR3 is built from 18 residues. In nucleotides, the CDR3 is TGTGCCAGCCCCGGAAGCGGGGGGGCCCTACATTTCCAAGAGACCCAGTACTTC. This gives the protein CASPGSGGALHFQETQYF.